Below, 10 T cell receptor beta chains from the same sample are listed, as sequenced in a study of cytotoxic CD8 clonotypes in ibrutinib-treated CLL (dated by TCRdb to the early 2020s). Read against the paper, the sample's time point label means: approximately 2 years on ibrutinib. Libraries came from the immunoSEQ multiplex PCR assay. TCRdb took this table from immuneACCESS and kept in-frame rearrangements with V and J called. Such tables lack part of the clones; where checked against another copy, unresolved V genes explain under half of the gap, and the rest is unexplained. The sample contains over 100,000 clones, 80% to 90% of them found a single time. Around 2% of the sample rests with the top ten. The sample here was PBMCs, taken after 24 months of ibrutinib treatment. The receptors come from a human donor with chronic lymphocytic leukemia.

This sequence joins TRBV4-2 and TRBJ2-3, with 8 bases fitting TRBD2. Germline assignment: CDR1 LGHNA and CDR2 YNFKEQ. The CDR3 has 15 residues. V lost 1 base and J lost 6; bases outside the gene matches: 6. CDR3 nucleotides: TGTGCCAGCAGCCAAGTGACCGGGGGGGTGGATACGCAGTATTTT. This encodes CASSQVTGGVDTQYF.

The genes are TRBV28 and TRBJ1-2, with TRBD1 identical over 9 bases. The V segment lost 2 bases and the J segment 7 bases; nucleotides outside the gene matches: 2. From germline, CDR1 is MDHEN and CDR2 SYDVKM. This CDR3 is 13 amino acids long. The CDR3 reads CASSLNRGPGYTF. In DNA form, the CDR3 reads TGTGCCAGCAGTTTAAACAGGGGGCCTGGCTACACCTTC.

This chain links TRBV5-6 with TRBJ2-6; D perhaps matches TRBD2 (5 bases). The CDR3 is 15 residues long. Germline CDR1 and CDR2: SGHDT and YYEEEE. Trimming took 1 base from V and 2 from J, leaving 7 bases between them. CDR3 sequence reads: CASSLIGAGANVLTF. CDR3 bases: TGTGCCAGCAGCTTGATCGGGGCTGGGGCCAACGTCCTGACTTTC.

The chain has TRBV18 and TRBJ2-1; D call uncertain. V was clipped by 4 bases and J by 0 bases, with 13 bases between them. Germline V CDR1 and CDR2: KGHSH, LQKENI. CDR3 length: 16 residues. The CDR3 DNA reads TGTGCCAGCTCACAGGATAAAAAACACTCCTACAATGAGCAGTTCTTC. Protein: CASSQDKKHSYNEQFF.

The chain is built from TRBV18 and TRBJ1-1; TRBD1 matches at 7 bases. CDR1 is KGHSH, CDR2 LQKENI, per germline. The trim removed 3 bases at V and 0 bases at J, leaving 10 bases unmatched. This CDR3 has 17 residues. The CDR3 bases are TGTGCCAGCTCACCCATAAGCGGACAGGTCATGAACACTGAAGCTTTCTTT. This gives the protein CASSPISGQVMNTEAFF.

V and J are TRBV18 and TRBJ2-3; D is unresolved. V shed 6 bases and J shed 6 bases, with 10 bases lying between them. From germline, CDR1 is KGHSH and CDR2 LQKENI. The CDR3 is 12 amino acids. The CDR3 nucleotides read TGTGCCAGCTCCGTCGACCGGGATACGCAGTATTTT. It codes for CASSVDRDTQYF.

The chain combines TRBV28 with TRBJ1-1; no reliable D call. This CDR3 comprises 12 residues. With 2 bases removed from V and 5 bases from J, the gap between germline ends came to 6 bases. Germline V gene sequence: CDR1 MDHEN, CDR2 SYDVKM. CDR3 sequence reads: CASSLPLTEAFF. In DNA, the CDR3 is TGTGCCAGCAGTTTACCCCTGACTGAAGCTTTCTTT.

This sequence joins TRBV9 and TRBJ2-2; 14 bases fit TRBD2. Looked up from germline, CDR1 is SGDLS and CDR2 is YYNGEE. V lost 3 bases, J lost 5 bases, and 3 bases stayed unmatched. There are 16 residues in the CDR3. CDR3 coding DNA: TGTGCCAGCAGCGCCGGACTAGCGGGGGGTACCGGGGAGCTGTTTTTT. Its translation: CASSAGLAGGTGELFF. The variable domain in full, with the rest retrieved from reference TRBV9 and TRBJ2-2, is DSGVTQTPKHLITATGQRVTLRCSPRSGDLSVYWYQQSLDQGLQFLIQYYNGEERAKGNILERFSAQQFPDLHSELNLSSLELGDSALYFCASSAGLAGGTGELFFGEGSRLTVL.

This clone appeared once. The genes are TRBV7-9 and TRBJ2-5; D assignment may be TRBD1 or TRBD2 (5 bases each). CDR1 is SEHNR and CDR2 is FQNEAQ in the germline V gene (reference sequence). V lost 8 bases, J lost 4 bases, and 5 bases lay in between. The CDR3 runs 10 residues. CDR3: CASGGETQYF. Here the CDR3 DNA reads TGTGCCAGCGGGGGAGAGACCCAGTACTTC.

Concerning this clone: Other DNA variants within this sample encode the same CDR3. V gene TRBV28 combines with J gene TRBJ1-3; no definite D call. The germline gives CDR1 MDHEN, CDR2 SYDVKM. V lost 6 bases and J 0 bases, leaving 6 bases between the germline ends. The CDR3 contains 13 residues. The CDR3 is CASSLSSGNTIYF. The CDR3 coding sequence is TGTGCCAGCAGCCTCTCCTCTGGAAACACCATATATTTT.